This note documents a single T cell receptor (beta chain) sequence. The antigen remains undetermined. These data belong to a study of blood T cells in healthy people across ages. Study-wide findings and caveats: Bulk PBMC profiling left naive and antigen-experienced comparisons inconclusive.

PCR was performed a second time for roughly 7 to 11 cycles using a sample-barcoded 5' primer and a J-beta primer mix. Every single cDNA molecule received a tag from a template-switch adaptor with 12 random nucleotides. TCRdb analysed the 5' RACE reads with MiXCR anew, one entry per CDR3 protein. The repertoire holds over 1.5 million distinct CDR3 sequences, with roughly 49% as singletons. CDR1 is DFQATT and CDR2 is SNEGSKA in the germline V gene (reference sequence). V trimming: 3 bases; J trimming: 5 bases; junction bases outside the gene matches: 7. This CDR3 spans 14 amino acids. The rearrangement links TRBV20-1 to TRBJ1-5; 7 bases match TRBD1. Input material: blood. The source is a woman in her forties in good health. The CDR3 reads CSAREGTDYQPQHF. DNA of the CDR3: TGCAGTGCTAGGGAGGGGACAGACTATCAGCCCCAGCATTTT.